The following is a T cell receptor (beta chain) sequence with its context. These data come from a study of blood T cell repertoires in COVID-19. Across the whole study: From T cells, B-cell-depleted T cells, or PBMCs came the material, which was cDNA or gDNA.

The V and J ends lost 1 base and 5 bases, in that order; junction bases with no gene match: 8. Germline V gene data show CDR1 as SGHRS and CDR2 as YFSETQ. CDR3 size: 17 residues. In the authors' methods: Quantification of nucleated cells was approximated via reference gene primer amplification. Here immunoSEQ multiplex PCR was the method, and the copy in TCRdb shows in-frame clones only, minus some. V, J and clone size are those of that table, while D and trimming were read from the DNA. The data hold tens of thousands of clones, with around nine tenths observed a single time. This sequence joins TRBV5-1 and TRBJ2-7, with 14 bases identical to TRBD2. The sample comprised peripheral blood. The receptor was derived from a woman older than 75 with active COVID-19. Here the CDR3 DNA reads TGCGCCAGCAGCTTGACGCGACTAGCGGGGGGGCCCCACGAGCAGTACTTC. Amino acids: CASSLTRLAGGPHEQYF.